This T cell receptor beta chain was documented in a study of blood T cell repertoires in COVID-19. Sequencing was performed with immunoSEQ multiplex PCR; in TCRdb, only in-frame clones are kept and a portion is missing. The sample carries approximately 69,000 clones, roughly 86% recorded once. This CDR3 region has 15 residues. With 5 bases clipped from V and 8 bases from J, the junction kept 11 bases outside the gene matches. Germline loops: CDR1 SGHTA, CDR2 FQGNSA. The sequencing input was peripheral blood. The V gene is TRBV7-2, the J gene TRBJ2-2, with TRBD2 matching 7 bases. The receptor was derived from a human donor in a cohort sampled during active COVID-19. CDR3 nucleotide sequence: TGTGCCAGCAGCCCATCCCACGGGCGGGGGGGGGAGCTGTTTTTT. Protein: CASSPSHGRGGELFF.